The 12 T cell receptor beta chains given below trace back to one sample, sequenced in a study of early T cells in non-severe SARS-CoV-2 infection. From the 5' RACE reads, TCRdb called clonotypes with MiXCR, one entry per CDR3 protein. The profile shows around 67,000 distinct CDR3 sequences, approximately 10% of them singletons. The sequenced material came from whole blood. These receptor sequences come from an adult who was a healthcare worker with PCR-confirmed SARS-CoV-2 infection or an uninfected control (not recorded which).

This clonotype turned up a few times. The V and J genes are TRBV4-3 and TRBJ1-1; D remains ambiguous. There are 15 residues in the CDR3. Trimming shortened V by 0 bases and J by 0 bases, and 8 bases separated the two germline ends. Per germline, CDR1 LGHNA and CDR2 YSLEER. CDR3 coding DNA: TGCGCCAGCAGCCAAGATGAACAAGTGAACACTGAAGCTTTCTTT. Its translation is CASSQDEQVNTEAFF.

This clonotype has a handful of counts. The chain recombines TRBV5-1 with TRBJ2-1; 10 bases are a match to TRBD1. Looked up from germline, CDR1 is SGHRS and CDR2 is YFSETQ. Losses at the gene ends were 4 bases for V and 6 bases for J; bases not matched to a gene: 7. The length of the CDR3 is 15 residues. CDR3 sequence: CASSPGDRGSNEQFF. Here the CDR3 DNA reads TGCGCCAGCAGCCCGGGGGACAGGGGAAGCAATGAGCAGTTCTTC.

This chain connects TRBV10-3 to TRBJ2-6; TRBD2 agrees at 7 bases. Germline loops: CDR1 ENHRY, CDR2 SYGVKD. The CDR3 covers 17 residues. Trimming removed 7 bases from V and 0 bases from J; junction bases left unmatched: 9. CDR3 amino acids: CAINLAEHSSGANVLTF. The CDR3 DNA sequence: TGTGCCATCAACCTAGCGGAGCATAGCTCTGGGGCCAACGTCCTGACTTTC.

This clonotype showed up just once. This clone may be a read error of a much larger clone one base away. The CDR3 region has the DNA TGCACCAGCAGCCCTGGGGACACCGGCTATGGCTACACCTTC. This translates into CTSSPGDTGYGYTF. This chain links TRBV5-1 with TRBJ1-2, with a possible D match to TRBD1 (6 bases). Germline V gives CDR1 SGHRS, CDR2 YFSETQ. CDR3 length: 14 residues.

This clonotype appeared many times. The chain is built from TRBV5-5 and TRBJ2-2, with unresolved D. Germline V lookup: CDR1 SGHKS, CDR2 YYEKEE (reference sequence). There are 16 residues in the CDR3. V lost 6 bases and J 5 bases, leaving 20 bases between the germline ends. The CDR3 loop reads CASTPVGLSLTGELFF. Here the CDR3 DNA reads TGTGCCAGCACCCCTGTTGGCCTCAGTTTGACCGGGGAGCTGTTTTTT. Variable domain in full (rest from reference TRBV5-5 and TRBJ2-2): DAGVTQSPTHLIKTRGQQVTLRCSPISGHKSVSWYQQVLGQGPQFIFQYYEKEERGRGNFPDRFSARQFPNYSSELNVNALLLGDSALYLCASTPVGLSLTGELFFGEGSRLTVL.

This clonotype appeared a few times. The CDR3 spells CASSLPGNSPLHF. Here the CDR3 DNA reads TGTGCCAGCAGCTTACCAGGGAATTCACCCCTCCACTTT. The J gene is TRBJ1-6, the V gene TRBV7-3, with a weak D call TRBD1 (5 bases). Trimming removed 2 bases from V and 7 bases from J, with 6 bases in between. The CDR3 spans 13 residues. Per the germline V gene, CDR1 is SGHTA and CDR2 is FQGTGA. Full variable domain (outside the CDR3, taken from reference TRBV7-3 and TRBJ1-6): GAGVSQTPSNKVTEKGKYVELRCDPISGHTALYWYRQSLGQGPEFLIYFQGTGAADDSGLPNDRFFAVRPEGSVSTLKIQRTERGDSAVYLCASSLPGNSPLHFGNGTRLTVT.

This clonotype occurred a few times. The chain combines TRBV12-3 or TRBV12-4 with TRBJ2-1; possible D gene TRBD1, 5 bases. This CDR3 comprises 14 residues. The V end lost 7 bases, the J end lost 3 bases, and 13 bases lay between the germline ends. The CDR3 region is CASTPDRDYNEQFF. CDR3 coding DNA: TGTGCCAGCACCCCCGACAGAGACTACAATGAGCAGTTCTTC.

The sample holds many counts of this clonotype. The chain carries TRBV2 and TRBJ2-7; 9 bases fit TRBD2. The CDR3 is made up of 17 amino acids. J gave up 3 bases and V 7 bases, and 16 bases lay outside the gene matches. The germline V gene has CDR1 SNHLY and CDR2 FYNNEI. CDR3 region: CASIRAPSSGGHYEQYF. The CDR3, as DNA: TGTGCCAGCATAAGGGCCCCGTCGAGCGGGGGGCACTACGAGCAGTACTTC.

This clonotype was seen at least ten times. This chain links TRBV5-1 with TRBJ2-1; 10 bases are a match to TRBD2. Unmatched junction bases numbered 9, after V lost 2 bases and J lost 7 bases. This CDR3 is built from 16 residues. CDR1 is SGHRS, CDR2 YFSETQ, per germline. The CDR3 DNA sequence: TGCGCCAGCAGCTTAGCGGGAGGGCTTGGGAGAAATGAGCAGTTCTTC. It is translated as CASSLAGGLGRNEQFF.

This chain uses TRBV29-1 with TRBJ2-5; D remains ambiguous. Looked up from germline, CDR1 is SQVTM and CDR2 is ANQGSEA. V was trimmed by 7 bases and J by 0 bases, leaving 9 bases between them. The CDR3 consists of 12 residues. Here the CDR3 reads CSAEDNQETQYF. CDR3 nucleotides: TGCAGCGCCGAAGATAACCAAGAGACCCAGTACTTC. Full variable domain (missing parts from reference TRBV29-1 and TRBJ2-5): SAVISQKPSRDICQRGTSLTIQCQVDSQVTMMFWYRQQPGQSLTLIATANQGSEATYESGFVIDKFPISRPNLTFSTLTVSNMSPEDSSIYLCSAEDNQETQYFGPGTRLLVL.

This clonotype turned up a few times. The CDR3 DNA follows: TGTGCCAGCAGCCAAGAAGGACTGGGTAATTCACCCCTCCACTTT. Its protein product is CASSQEGLGNSPLHF. The chain joins TRBV4-2 to TRBJ1-6, with unresolved D. Germline assignment: CDR1 LGHNA and CDR2 YNFKEQ. V lost 0 bases to trimming and J lost 6 bases, with 9 bases between them. This CDR3 is built from 15 residues.

This chain connects TRBV9 to TRBJ2-3; TRBD2 might be the D (6 bases). CDR3 length: 14 amino acids. The V gene lost 3 bases and the J gene lost 3 bases, with 11 bases spanning the gap. Germline CDR1 SGDLS, CDR2 YYNGEE. DNA for the CDR3: TGTGCCAGCAGCGCGGGGGAATGGACAGATACGCAGTATTTT. Translation gives CASSAGEWTDTQYF.